This entry features one T cell receptor (beta chain) sequence. The method was immunoSEQ multiplex PCR; TCRdb's version includes in-frame clones alone and lacks a portion of them. Found here are 150,000 to 200,000 clones, 70% to 90% of them singletons; the top ten hold approximately 2%. The sample originates from a study of cytomegalovirus exposure and HLA in healthy donors. The source of this sequence is a woman aged 18-29 years in good health and CMV-seronegative. The sample consisted of PBMCs.

CDR3 loop: CASSYPGGASYNEQFF. The DNA of the CDR3 is TGTGCCAGCAGTTACCCCGGGGGGGCCTCCTACAATGAGCAGTTCTTC. This rearrangement joins TRBV6-5 to TRBJ2-1; 8 bases are a match to TRBD2. There are 16 residues in the CDR3. CDR1 MNHEY and CDR2 SVGAGI come from the germline V gene. Losses at the gene ends were 2 bases for V and 0 bases for J; bases not matched to a gene: 3.